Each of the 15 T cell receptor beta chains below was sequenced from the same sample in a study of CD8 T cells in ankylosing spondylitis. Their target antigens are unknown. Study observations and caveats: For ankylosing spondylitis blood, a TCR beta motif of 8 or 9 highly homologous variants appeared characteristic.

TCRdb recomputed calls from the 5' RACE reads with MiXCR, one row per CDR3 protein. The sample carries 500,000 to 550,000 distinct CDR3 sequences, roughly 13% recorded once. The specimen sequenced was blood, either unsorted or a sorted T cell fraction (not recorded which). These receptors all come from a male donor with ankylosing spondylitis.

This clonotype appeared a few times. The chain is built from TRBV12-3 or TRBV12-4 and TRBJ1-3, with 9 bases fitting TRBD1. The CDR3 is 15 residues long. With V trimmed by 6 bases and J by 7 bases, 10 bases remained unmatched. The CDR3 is CASRTTGTGRNTIYF. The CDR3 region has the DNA TGTGCCAGCAGGACGACCGGGACAGGGCGGAACACCATATATTTT.

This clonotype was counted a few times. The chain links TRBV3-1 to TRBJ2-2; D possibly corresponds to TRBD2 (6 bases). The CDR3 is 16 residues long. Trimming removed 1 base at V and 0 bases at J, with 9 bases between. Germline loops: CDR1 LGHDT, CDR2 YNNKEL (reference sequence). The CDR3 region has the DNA TGTGCCAGCAGCCAAGGCGGGAACGCGAACACCGGGGAGCTGTTTTTT. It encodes CASSQGGNANTGELFF.

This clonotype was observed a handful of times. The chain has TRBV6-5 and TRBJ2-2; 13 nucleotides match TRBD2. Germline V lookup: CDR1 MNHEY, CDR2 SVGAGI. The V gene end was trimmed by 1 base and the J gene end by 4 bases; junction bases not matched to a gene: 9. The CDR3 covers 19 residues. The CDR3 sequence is CASSYFTSGRELGTGELFF. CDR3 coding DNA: TGTGCCAGCAGTTACTTCACTAGCGGGAGGGAACTGGGCACCGGGGAGCTGTTTTTT.

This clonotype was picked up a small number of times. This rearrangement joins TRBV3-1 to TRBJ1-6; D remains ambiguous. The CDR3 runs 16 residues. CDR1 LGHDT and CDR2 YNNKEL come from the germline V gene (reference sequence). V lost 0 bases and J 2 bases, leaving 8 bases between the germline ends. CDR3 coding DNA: TGTGCCAGCAGCCAAGAGCCCTCCCCCTATAATTCACCCCTCCACTTT. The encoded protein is CASSQEPSPYNSPLHF.

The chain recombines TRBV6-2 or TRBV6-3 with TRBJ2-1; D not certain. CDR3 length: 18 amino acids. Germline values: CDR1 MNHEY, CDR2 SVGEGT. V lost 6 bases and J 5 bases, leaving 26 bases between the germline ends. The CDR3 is CASRPAPRPFLINNEQFF. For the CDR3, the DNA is TGTGCCAGCAGGCCCGCTCCTAGACCCTTTTTAATAAACAATGAGCAGTTCTTC.

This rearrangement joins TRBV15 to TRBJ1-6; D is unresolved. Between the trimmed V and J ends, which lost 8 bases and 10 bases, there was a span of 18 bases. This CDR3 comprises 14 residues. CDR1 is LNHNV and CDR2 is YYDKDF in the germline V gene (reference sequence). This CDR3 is CATHNGLPESPLHF. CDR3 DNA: TGTGCCACCCACAACGGGTTACCTGAATCACCCCTCCACTTT.

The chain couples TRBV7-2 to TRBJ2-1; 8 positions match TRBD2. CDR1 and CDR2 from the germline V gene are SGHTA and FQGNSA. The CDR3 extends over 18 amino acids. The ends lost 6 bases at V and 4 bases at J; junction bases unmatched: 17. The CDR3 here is CASSYRSGGELSYNEQFF. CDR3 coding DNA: TGTGCCAGCAGTTACCGCAGCGGGGGAGAATTATCTTACAATGAGCAGTTCTTC.

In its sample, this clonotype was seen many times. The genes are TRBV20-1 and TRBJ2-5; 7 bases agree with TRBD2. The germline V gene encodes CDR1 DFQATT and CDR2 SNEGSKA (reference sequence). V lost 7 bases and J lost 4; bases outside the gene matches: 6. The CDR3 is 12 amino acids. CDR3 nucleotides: TGCAGTGTCCTTCCGGGGGGAGAGACCCAGTACTTC. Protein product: CSVLPGGETQYF.

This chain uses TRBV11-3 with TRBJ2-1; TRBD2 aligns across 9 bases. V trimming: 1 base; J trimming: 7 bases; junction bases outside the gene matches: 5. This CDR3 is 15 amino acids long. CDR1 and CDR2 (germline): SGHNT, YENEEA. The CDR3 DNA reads TGTGCCAGCAGCTTAGGGGGTAGCGGGAGAAATGAGCAGTTCTTC. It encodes CASSLGGSGRNEQFF. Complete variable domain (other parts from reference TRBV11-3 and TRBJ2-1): EAGVVQSPRYKIIEKKQPVAFWCNPISGHNTLYWYLQNLGQGPELLIRYENEEAVDDSQLPKDRFSAERLKGVDSTLKIQPAELGDSAVYLCASSLGGSGRNEQFFGPGTRLTVL.

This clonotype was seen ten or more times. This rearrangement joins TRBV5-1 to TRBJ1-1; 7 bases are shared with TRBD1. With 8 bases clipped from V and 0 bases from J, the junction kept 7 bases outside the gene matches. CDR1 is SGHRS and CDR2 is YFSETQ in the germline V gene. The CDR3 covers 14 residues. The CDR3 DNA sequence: TGCGCCAGTACCCAGACAGGGATGAACACTGAAGCTTTCTTT. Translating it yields CASTQTGMNTEAFF. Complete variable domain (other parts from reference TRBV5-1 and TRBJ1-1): KAGVTQTPRYLIKTRGQQVTLSCSPISGHRSVSWYQQTPGQGLQFLFEYFSETQRNKGNFPGRFSGRQFSNSRSEMNVSTLELGDSALYLCASTQTGMNTEAFFGQGTRLTVV.

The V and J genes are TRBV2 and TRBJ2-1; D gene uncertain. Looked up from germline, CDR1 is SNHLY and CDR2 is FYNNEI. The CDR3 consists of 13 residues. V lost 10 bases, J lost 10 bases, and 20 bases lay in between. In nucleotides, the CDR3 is TGTGCCACGCCGAAACTCCCTGGCAGGGAGCAGTTCTTC. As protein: CATPKLPGREQFF.

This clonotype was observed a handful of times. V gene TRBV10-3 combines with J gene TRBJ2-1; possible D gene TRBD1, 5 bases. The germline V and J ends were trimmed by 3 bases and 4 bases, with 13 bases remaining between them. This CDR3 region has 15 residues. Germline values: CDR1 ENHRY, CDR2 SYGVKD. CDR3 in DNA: TGTGCCATCAGTGATAGGACACCGGCTTACAATGAGCAGTTCTTC. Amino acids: CAISDRTPAYNEQFF.

CDR3 sequence: CATRSLRDLDRGETQYF. CDR3 nucleotides: TGTGCCACCAGAAGCCTCCGGGACCTCGACAGGGGGGAGACCCAGTACTTC. This chain links TRBV27 with TRBJ2-5, with 9 bases identical to TRBD1. This CDR3 spans 17 amino acids. Germline V gene lookup returns CDR1 MNHEY and CDR2 SMNVEV (reference sequence). The trim removed 10 bases at V and 5 bases at J, leaving 20 bases unmatched.

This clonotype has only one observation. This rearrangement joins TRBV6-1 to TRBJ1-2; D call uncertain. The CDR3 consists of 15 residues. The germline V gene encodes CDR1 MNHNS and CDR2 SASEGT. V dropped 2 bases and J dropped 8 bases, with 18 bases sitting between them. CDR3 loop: CASSELVLEASGYTF. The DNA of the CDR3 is TGTGCCAGCAGTGAATTGGTCCTTGAGGCTTCGGGCTACACCTTC.

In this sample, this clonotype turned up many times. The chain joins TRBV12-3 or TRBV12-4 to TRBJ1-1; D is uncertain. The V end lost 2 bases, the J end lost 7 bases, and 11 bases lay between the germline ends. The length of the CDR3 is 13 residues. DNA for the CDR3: TGTGCCAGCAGTTTAAATTATGGCGGTGAAGCTTTCTTT. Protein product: CASSLNYGGEAFF.